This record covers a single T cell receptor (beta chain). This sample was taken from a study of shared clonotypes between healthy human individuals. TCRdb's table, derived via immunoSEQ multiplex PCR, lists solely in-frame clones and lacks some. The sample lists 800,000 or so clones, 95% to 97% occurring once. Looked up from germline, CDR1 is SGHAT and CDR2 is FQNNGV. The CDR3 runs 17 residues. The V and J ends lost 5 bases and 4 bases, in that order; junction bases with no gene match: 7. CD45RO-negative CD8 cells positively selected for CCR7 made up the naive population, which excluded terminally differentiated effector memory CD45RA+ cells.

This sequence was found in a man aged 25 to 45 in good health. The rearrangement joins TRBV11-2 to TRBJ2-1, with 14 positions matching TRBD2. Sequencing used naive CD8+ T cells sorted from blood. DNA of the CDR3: TGTGCCAGCAGCGGCGGGACTAGCGGGAGATCATACAATGAGCAGTTCTTC. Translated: CASSGGTSGRSYNEQFF.